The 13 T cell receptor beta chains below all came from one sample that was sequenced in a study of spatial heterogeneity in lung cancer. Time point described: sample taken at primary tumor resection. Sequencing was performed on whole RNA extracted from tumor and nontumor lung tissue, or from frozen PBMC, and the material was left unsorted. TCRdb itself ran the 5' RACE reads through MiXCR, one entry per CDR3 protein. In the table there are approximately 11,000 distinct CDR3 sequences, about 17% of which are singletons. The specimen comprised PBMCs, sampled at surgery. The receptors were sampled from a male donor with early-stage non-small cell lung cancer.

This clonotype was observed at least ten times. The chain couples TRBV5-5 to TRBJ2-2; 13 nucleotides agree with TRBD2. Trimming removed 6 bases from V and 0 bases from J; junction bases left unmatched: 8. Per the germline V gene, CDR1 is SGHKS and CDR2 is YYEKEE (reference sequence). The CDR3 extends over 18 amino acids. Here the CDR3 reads CASTLVGLAGANTGELFF. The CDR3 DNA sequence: TGTGCCAGCACCCTCGTAGGACTAGCGGGAGCGAACACCGGGGAGCTGTTTTTT.

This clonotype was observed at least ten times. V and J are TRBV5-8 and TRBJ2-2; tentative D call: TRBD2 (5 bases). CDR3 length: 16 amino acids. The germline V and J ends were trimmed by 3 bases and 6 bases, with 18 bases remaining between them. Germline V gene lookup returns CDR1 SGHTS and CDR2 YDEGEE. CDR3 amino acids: CASSWWGAFRAGELFF. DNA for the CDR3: TGTGCCAGCAGCTGGTGGGGAGCCTTCCGGGCCGGGGAGCTGTTTTTT.

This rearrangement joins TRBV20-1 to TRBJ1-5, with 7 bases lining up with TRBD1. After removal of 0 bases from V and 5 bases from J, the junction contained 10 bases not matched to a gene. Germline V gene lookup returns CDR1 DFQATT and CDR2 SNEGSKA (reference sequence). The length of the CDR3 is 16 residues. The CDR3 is CSARERVTGTHQPQHF. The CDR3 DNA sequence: TGCAGTGCTAGAGAAAGGGTGACAGGGACTCATCAGCCCCAGCATTTT.

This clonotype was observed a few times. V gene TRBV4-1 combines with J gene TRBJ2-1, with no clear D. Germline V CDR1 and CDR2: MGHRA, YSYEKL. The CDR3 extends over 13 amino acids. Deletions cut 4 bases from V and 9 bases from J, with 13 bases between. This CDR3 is CASSPQAASEQFF. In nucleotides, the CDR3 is TGCGCCAGCAGCCCCCAGGCGGCTTCTGAGCAGTTCTTC.

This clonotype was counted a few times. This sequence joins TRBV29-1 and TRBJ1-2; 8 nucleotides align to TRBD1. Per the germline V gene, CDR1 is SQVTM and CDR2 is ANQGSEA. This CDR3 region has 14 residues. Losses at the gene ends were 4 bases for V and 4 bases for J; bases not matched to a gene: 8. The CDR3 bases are TGCAGCGTTGTAGGGGACAGGAGCTTCTATGGCTACACCTTC. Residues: CSVVGDRSFYGYTF.

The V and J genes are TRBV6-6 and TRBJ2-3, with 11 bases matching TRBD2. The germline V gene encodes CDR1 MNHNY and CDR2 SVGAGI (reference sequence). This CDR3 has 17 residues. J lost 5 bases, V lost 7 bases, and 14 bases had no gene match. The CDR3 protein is CASKTSGRAVIRDTQYF. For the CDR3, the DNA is TGTGCCAGCAAAACTAGCGGGAGAGCTGTGATCAGAGATACGCAGTATTTT.

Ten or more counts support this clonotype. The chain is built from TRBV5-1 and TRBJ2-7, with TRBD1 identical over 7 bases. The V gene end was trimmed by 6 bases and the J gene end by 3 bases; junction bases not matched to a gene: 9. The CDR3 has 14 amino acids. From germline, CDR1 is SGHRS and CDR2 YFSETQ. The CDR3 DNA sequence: TGCGCCAGCACCTTCGACGCAGGGGGCTACGAGCAGTACTTC. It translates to CASTFDAGGYEQYF.

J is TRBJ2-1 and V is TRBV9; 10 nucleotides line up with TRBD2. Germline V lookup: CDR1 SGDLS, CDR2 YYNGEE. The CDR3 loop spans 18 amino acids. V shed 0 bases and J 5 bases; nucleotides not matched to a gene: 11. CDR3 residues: CASSVASLAGASHNEQFF. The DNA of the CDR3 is TGTGCCAGCAGCGTAGCTAGTCTAGCGGGAGCTTCCCACAATGAGCAGTTCTTC.

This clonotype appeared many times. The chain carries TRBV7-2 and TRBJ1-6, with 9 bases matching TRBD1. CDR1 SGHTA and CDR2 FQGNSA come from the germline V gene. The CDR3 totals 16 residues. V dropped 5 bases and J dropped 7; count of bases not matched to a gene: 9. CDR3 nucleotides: TGTGCCAGCAGCCGCGCCCAGGGACAGGGAAATTCACCCCTCCACTTT. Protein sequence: CASSRAQGQGNSPLHF.

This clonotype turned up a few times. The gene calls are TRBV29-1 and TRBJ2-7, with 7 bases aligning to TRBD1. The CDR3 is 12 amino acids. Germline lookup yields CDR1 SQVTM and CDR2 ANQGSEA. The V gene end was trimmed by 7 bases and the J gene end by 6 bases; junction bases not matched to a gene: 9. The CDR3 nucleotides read TGCAGCGCGGGACAGAACCAGGGCGAGCAGTACTTC. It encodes CSAGQNQGEQYF.

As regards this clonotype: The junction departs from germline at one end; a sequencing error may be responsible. CDR3 amino acids: CANSQMIAGGNEQFF. The CDR3 DNA reads as TGTGCCAACAGCCAAATGATAGCGGGTGGTAATGAGCAGTTCTTC. The chain links TRBV3-1 to TRBJ2-1; TRBD2 agrees at 7 bases. The CDR3 totals 15 residues. Germline V gene data show CDR1 as LGHDT and CDR2 as YNNKEL (reference sequence).

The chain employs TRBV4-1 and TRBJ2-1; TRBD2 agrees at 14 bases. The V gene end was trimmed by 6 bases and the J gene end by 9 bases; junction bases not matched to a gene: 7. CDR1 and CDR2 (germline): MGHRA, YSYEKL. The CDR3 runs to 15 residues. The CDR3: CASSLTGLAGGEQFF. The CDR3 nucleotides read TGCGCCAGCAGTCTAACAGGACTAGCGGGAGGTGAGCAGTTCTTC.

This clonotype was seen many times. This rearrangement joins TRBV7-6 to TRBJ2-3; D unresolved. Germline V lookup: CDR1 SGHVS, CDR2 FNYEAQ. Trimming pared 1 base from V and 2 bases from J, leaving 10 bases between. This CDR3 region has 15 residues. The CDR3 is CASSLGVPYTDTQYF. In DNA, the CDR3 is TGTGCCAGCAGCTTAGGGGTGCCTTACACAGATACGCAGTATTTT.